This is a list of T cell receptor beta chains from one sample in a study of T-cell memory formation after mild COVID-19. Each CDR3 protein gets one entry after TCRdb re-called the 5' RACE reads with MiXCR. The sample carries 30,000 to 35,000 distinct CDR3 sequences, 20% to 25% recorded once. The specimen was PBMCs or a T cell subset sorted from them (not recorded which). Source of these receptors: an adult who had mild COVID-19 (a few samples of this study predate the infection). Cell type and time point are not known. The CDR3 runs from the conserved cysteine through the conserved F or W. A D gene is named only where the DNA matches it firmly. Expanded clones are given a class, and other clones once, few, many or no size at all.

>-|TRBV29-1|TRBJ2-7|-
CSVEDPTEPYEQYF
TGCAGCGTTGAAGATCCGACCGAGCCCTACGAGCAGTACTTC
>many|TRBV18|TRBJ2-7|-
CASSLQQEYEQYF
TGTGCCAGCTCACTCCAACAAGAATACGAGCAGTACTTC
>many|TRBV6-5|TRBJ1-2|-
CASRTGGRLNYGYTF
TGTGCCAGCAGGACAGGAGGGCGACTTAACTATGGCTACACCTTC
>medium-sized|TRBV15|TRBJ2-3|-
CATSRDRVDTQYF
TGTGCCACCAGCAGAGATAGGGTAGATACGCAGTATTTT
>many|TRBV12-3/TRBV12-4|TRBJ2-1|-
CASKESGSYNEQFF
TGTGCCAGCAAGGAATCAGGGTCCTACAATGAGCAGTTCTTC
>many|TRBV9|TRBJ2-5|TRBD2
CASSVGSGRLQETQYF
TGTGCCAGCAGCGTAGGGAGCGGGAGGCTCCAAGAGACCCAGTACTTC
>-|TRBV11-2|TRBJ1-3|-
CASSTGLSSGNTIYF
TGTGCCAGCAGTACAGGCCTGAGCTCTGGAAACACCATATATTTT
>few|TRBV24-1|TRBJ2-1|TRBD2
CATSEVKRGSSYNEQFF
TGTGCCACCAGTGAGGTGAAGCGGGGCAGTTCCTACAATGAGCAGTTCTTC
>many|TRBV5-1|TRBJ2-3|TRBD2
CASSSIGGEGQNTQYF
TGCGCCAGCAGCTCGATTGGCGGGGAGGGTCAAAATACGCAGTATTTT
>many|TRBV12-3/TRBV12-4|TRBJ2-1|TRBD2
CASSSFTGGNYNEQFF
TGTGCCAGCAGTTCCTTTACGGGGGGGAACTACAATGAGCAGTTCTTC
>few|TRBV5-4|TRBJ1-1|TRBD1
CASSKPGTGGTVTEAFF
TGTGCCAGCAGCAAACCCGGGACAGGGGGCACGGTGACTGAAGCTTTCTTT
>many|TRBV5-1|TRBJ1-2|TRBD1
CASSLQGENYGYTF
TGCGCCAGCAGCTTACAGGGGGAGAACTATGGCTACACCTTC
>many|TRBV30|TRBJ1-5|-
CAWSGGYSNQPQHF
TGTGCCTGGAGTGGGGGGTATAGCAATCAGCCCCAGCATTTT
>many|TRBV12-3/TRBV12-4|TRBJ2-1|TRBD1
CASRGTGDSYNEQFF
TGTGCCAGCAGAGGGACAGGGGACTCCTACAATGAGCAGTTCTTC
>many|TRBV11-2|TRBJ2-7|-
CASRGSGSYEQYF
TGTGCCAGCAGAGGAAGCGGATCCTACGAGCAGTACTTC
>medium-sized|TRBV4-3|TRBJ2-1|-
CASSQRPGVNEQFF
TGCGCCAGCAGCCAGCGACCTGGGGTCAATGAGCAGTTCTTC
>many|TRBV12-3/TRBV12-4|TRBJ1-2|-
CASSPEVAGYTF
TGTGCCAGCAGCCCCGAAGTAGCCGGCTACACCTTC